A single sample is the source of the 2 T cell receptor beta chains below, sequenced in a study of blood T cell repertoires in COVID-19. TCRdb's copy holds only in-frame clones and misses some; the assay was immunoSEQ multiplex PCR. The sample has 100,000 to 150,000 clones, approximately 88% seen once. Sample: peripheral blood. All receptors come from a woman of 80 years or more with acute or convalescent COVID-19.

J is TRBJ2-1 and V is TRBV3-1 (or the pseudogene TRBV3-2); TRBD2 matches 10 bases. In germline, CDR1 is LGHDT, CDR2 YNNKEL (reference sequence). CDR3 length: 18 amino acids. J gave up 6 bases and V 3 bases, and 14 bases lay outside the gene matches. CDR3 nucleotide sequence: TGTGCCAGCAGCCACCCCGGGGGTCTAGCGGGAGTTAGCAATGAGCAGTTCTTC. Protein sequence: CASSHPGGLAGVSNEQFF.

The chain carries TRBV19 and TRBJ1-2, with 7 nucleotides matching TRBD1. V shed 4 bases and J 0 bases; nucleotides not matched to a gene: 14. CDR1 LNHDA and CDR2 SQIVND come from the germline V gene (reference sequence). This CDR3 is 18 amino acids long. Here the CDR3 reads CASSNWGQKNTPNYGYTF. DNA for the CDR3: TGTGCCAGTAGTAACTGGGGACAGAAAAACACCCCTAACTATGGCTACACCTTC.